The T cell receptor beta chain under discussion was sequenced for a study of T cells in Graves' hyperthyroidism and ophthalmopathy. CDR3 length: 15 amino acids. Germline loops: CDR1 SGHDT, CDR2 YYEEEE. V lost 0 bases and J lost 9, with 16 bases in between. The study's findings and limits: Before onset, ophthalmopathy was predicted by the model a median approximately 6.6 months earlier.

There were TCR beta CDR3 regions amplified from RNA transcripts. HTBI primers were employed in a first-round RT-PCR of the TCR CDR3. TCRdb called the multiplex PCR reads again in MiXCR, with one record for every CDR3 protein. Here the sample spans more than 300,000 distinct CDR3 sequences, 14% being singletons. In this sample, this clonotype turned up many times. The antigen remains undetermined. The sequenced material came from blood. This rearrangement joins TRBV5-6 to TRBJ2-1; tentative D call: TRBD1 (6 bases). The receptor's source is a woman in her 30s with Graves' ophthalmopathy. CDR3 in DNA: TGTGCCAGCAGCTTGGCTCGTAGGGGGAGACGTGAGCAGTTCTTC. Protein: CASSLARRGRREQFF. The full variable domain, its missing parts supplied by reference TRBV5-6 and TRBJ2-1, is DAGVTQSPTHLIKTRGQQVTLRCSPKSGHDTVSWYQQALGQGPQFIFQYYEEEERQRGNFPDRFSGHQFPNYSSELNVNALLLGDSALYLCASSLARRGRREQFFGPGTRLTVL.